This T cell receptor (beta chain) originates from a study of monozygotic twins with inflammatory bowel disease. Regarding the study as a whole: Discordant twins showed the same repertoire similarity as concordant twins, possibly from limited power.

TCRdb reprocessed the 5' RACE reads, keeping one entry per CDR3 protein, no DNA. The sample data list 300,000 to 400,000 distinct CDR3 sequences. Germline V gene data show CDR1 as SQVTM and CDR2 as ANQGSEA. The CDR3 consists of 12 residues. For this clonotype: Its matching antigen is unknown.

Sequences were obtained from blood. V and J are TRBV29-1 and TRBJ2-3. The receptor was derived from a human donor with ulcerative colitis or Crohn's disease, or a healthy co-twin of an affected twin (not recorded which). CDR3: CSVDDSTDTQYF.